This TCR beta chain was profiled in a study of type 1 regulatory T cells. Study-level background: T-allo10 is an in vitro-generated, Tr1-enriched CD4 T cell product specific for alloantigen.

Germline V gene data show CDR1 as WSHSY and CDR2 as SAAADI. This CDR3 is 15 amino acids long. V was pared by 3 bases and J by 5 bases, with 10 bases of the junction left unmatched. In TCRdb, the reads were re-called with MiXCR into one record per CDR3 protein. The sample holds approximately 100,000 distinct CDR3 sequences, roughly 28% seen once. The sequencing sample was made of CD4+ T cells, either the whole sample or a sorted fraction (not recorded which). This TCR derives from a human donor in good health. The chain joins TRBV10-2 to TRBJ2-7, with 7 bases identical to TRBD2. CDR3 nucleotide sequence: TGCGCCAGCAGTGATTGGGGGGGGAAAGTTCACGAGCAGTACTTC. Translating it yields CASSDWGGKVHEQYF.